This entry describes one TCR beta chain. Antigen unknown. The data belong to a study of identical twins. Study-level points and caveats: Conclusions came from cross-sectional statistical analysis, not from following the same donors.

V was pared by 5 bases and J by 2 bases, with 19 bases between. The CDR3 spans 16 residues. Germline V CDR1 and CDR2: SGHRS, YFSETQ. TCRdb fed the 5' RACE reads into MiXCR, producing one record per CDR3 protein. The table lists under 800,000 distinct CDR3 sequences, about 20% of them singletons. These data were also reused for a study on T cells expressing NK-cell markers.

The V and J genes are TRBV5-1 and TRBJ1-1, with D perhaps matching TRBD1 (6 bases). The TCR sequence derives from a woman between 18 and 29 years old in good health. The specimen sequenced was PBMCs. The CDR3 region has the DNA TGCGCCAGCAGTTTCAATCCAGGGGTCCTAAACACTGAAGCTTTCTTT. As protein: CASSFNPGVLNTEAFF. The complete variable domain, with remaining parts taken from reference TRBV5-1 and TRBJ1-1, reads KAGVTQTPRYLIKTRGQQVTLSCSPISGHRSVSWYQQTPGQGLQFLFEYFSETQRNKGNFPGRFSGRQFSNSRSEMNVSTLELGDSALYLCASSFNPGVLNTEAFFGQGTRLTVV.